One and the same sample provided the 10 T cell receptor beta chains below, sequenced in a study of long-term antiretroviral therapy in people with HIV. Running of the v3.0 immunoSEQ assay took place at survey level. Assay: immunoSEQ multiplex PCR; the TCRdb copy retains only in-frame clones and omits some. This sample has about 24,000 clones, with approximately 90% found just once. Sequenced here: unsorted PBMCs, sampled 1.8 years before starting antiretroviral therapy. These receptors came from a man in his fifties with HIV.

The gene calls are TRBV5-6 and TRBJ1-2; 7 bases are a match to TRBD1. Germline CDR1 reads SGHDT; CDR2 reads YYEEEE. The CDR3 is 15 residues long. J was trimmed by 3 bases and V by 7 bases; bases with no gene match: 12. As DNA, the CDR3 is TGTGCCAGCGCCTCGTGGACAGGAAATGACTATGGCTACACCTTC. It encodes CASASWTGNDYGYTF.

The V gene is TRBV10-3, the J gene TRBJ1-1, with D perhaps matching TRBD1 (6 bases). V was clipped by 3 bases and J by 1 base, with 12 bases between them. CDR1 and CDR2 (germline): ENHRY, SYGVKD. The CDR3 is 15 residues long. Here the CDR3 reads CAISDRATGNTEAFF. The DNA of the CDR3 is TGTGCCATCAGTGACCGGGCGACAGGGAACACTGAAGCTTTCTTT.

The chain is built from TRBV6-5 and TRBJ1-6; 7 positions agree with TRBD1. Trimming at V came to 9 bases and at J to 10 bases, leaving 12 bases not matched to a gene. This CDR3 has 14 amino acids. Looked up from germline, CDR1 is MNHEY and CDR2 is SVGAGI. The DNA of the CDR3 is TGTGCCAGTCACCCAAGGGGGCATCGGTCACCCCTCCACTTT. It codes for CASHPRGHRSPLHF.

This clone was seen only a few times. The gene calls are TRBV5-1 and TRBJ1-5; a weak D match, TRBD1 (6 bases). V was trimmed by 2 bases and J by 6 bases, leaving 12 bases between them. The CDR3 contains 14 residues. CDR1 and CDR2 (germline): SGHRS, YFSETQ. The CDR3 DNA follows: TGCGCCAGCAGCTTCAGGGGAGGGAGTCAGCCCCAGCATTTT. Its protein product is CASSFRGGSQPQHF.

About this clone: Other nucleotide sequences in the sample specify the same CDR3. The CDR3 nucleotides read TGCGCCAGCAGCCCGGACAGCTACGAGCAGTACTTC. Protein sequence: CASSPDSYEQYF. The V call is TRBV5-1, the J call TRBJ2-7; the D gene is possibly TRBD1 (6 bases). There are 12 residues in the CDR3. The germline CDR1 and CDR2 sequences are SGHRS and YFSETQ. With 4 bases removed from V and 3 bases from J, the gap between germline ends came to 8 bases.

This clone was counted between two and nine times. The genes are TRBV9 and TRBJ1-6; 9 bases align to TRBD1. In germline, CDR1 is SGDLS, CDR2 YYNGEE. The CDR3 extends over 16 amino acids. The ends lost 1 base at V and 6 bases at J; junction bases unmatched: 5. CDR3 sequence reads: CASSVRPGQGNSPLHF. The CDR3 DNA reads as TGTGCCAGCAGCGTACGTCCGGGACAGGGTAATTCACCCCTCCACTTT.

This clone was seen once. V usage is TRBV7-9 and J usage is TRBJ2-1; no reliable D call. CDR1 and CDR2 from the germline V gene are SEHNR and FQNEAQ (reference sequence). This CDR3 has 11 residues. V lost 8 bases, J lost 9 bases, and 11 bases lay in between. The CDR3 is CASDRVGEQFF. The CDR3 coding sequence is TGTGCCAGCGACCGTGTGGGTGAGCAGTTCTTC.

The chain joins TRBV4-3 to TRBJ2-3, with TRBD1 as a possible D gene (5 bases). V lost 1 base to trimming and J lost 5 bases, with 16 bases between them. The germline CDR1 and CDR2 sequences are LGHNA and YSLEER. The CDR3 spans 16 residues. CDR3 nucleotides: TGCGCCAGCAGCCAAGGCAACGCCAGGGTGGGAGATACGCAGTATTTT. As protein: CASSQGNARVGDTQYF.

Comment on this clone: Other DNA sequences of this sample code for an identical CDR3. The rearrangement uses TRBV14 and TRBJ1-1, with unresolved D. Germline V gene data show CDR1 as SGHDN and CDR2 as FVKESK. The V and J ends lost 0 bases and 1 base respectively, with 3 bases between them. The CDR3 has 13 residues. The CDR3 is CASSQDRNTEAFF. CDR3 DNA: TGTGCCAGCAGCCAAGACCGGAACACTGAAGCTTTCTTT.

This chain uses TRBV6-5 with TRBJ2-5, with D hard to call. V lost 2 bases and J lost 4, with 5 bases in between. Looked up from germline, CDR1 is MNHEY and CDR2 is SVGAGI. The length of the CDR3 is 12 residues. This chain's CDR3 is CASSYPGETQYF. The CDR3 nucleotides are TGTGCCAGCAGTTACCCTGGAGAGACCCAGTACTTC.